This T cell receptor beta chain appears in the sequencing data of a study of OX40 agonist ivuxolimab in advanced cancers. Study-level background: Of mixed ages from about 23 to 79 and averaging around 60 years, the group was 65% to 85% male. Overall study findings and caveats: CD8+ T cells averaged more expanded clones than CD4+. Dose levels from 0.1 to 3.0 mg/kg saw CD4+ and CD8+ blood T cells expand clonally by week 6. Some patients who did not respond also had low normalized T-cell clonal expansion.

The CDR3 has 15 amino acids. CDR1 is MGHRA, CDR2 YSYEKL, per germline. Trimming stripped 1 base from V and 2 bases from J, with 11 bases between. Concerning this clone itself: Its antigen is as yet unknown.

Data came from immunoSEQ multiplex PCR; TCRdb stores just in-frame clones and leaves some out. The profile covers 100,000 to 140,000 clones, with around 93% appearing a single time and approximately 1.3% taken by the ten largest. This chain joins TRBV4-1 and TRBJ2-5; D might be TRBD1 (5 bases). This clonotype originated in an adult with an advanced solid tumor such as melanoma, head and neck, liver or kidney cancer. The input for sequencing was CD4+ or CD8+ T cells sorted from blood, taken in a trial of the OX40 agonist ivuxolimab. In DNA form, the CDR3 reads TGCGCCAGCAGCCAAGTCCCTCCAGGGCAAGAGACCCAGTACTTC. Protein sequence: CASSQVPPGQETQYF.